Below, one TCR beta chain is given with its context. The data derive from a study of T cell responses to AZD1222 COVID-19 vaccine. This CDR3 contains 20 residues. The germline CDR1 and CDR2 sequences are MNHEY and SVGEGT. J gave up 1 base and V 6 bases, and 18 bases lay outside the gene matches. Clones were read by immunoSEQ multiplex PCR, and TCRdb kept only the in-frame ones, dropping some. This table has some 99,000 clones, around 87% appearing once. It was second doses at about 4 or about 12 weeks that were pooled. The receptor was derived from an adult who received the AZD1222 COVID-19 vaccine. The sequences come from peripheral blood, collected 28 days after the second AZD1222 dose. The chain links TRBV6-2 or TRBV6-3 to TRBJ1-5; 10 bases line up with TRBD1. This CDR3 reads CASSYTTGRDRGGSNQPQHF. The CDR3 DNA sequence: TGTGCCAGCAGCTATACAACGGGGAGGGACAGGGGTGGCAGCAATCAGCCCCAGCATTTT.